This is a list of T cell receptor beta chains from one sample in a study of blood T cell repertoires in COVID-19. Produced via immunoSEQ multiplex PCR; TCRdb's table is partial and in-frame only. The repertoire holds more than 95,000 clones, with 82% as singletons. What was sequenced was peripheral blood. Source of these receptors: a man at least 80 years old with acute or convalescent COVID-19. CDR3s include the opening cysteine and the closing phenylalanine or tryptophan. D genes are given only for firm matches. Expanded clones are given a class, and other clones once, few, many or no size at all.

d_gene	v_gene	j_gene	abundance	CDR3nt	CDR3aa
TRBD2	TRBV6-5	TRBJ2-1	.	TGTGCCAGCCTGCCCCGGACTAGCAGGAACAATGAGCAGTTCTTC	CASLPRTSRNNEQFF
TRBD1	TRBV10-2	TRBJ1-6	.	TGCGCTACCCAACCGGGACAGTATAATTCACCCCTCCACTTT	CATQPGQYNSPLHF
.	TRBV7-2	TRBJ2-6	.	TGTGCCAGCAGCTCCGGAGGGTGGGCCAACGTCCTGACTTTC	CASSSGGWANVLTF
.	TRBV5-1	TRBJ1-1	.	TGCGCCAGCAGCACCGATGGTGGGACACCCGCCGGGGCTTTCTTT	CASSTDGGTPAGAFF
.	TRBV19	TRBJ2-7	.	TGTGCCAGTAGTATAACAGGGAAAAGGAACGAGCAGTACTTC	CASSITGKRNEQYF
.	TRBV28	TRBJ1-2	.	TGTGCCAGCTCAAACCGGAGGGGAAACTATGGCTACACCTTC	CASSNRRGNYGYTF
.	TRBV4-3	TRBJ1-5	.	TGCGCCAGCAGCCCGGACAGAAATAGCAATCAGCCCCAGCATTTT	CASSPDRNSNQPQHF
TRBD1	TRBV3-1/TRBV3-2	TRBJ2-7	once	TGTGCCAGCAGCCAACGGACGAACAGGGGCGTCTACGAGCAGTACTTC	CASSQRTNRGVYEQYF
.	TRBV11-1	TRBJ2-3	.	TGTGCCAGCAGCTCCCGGGGGGATACGCAGTATTTT	CASSSRGDTQYF
.	TRBV6-6	TRBJ1-5	.	TGTGCCAGCAGTTACGAGGCCAGGGCCTCGCAGCCCCAGCATTTT	CASSYEARASQPQHF
.	TRBV6-5	TRBJ1-3	.	TGTGCCAGCTCAGGGAACGGAAACACCATATATTTT	CASSGNGNTIYF
.	TRBV30	TRBJ1-1	.	TGTGCCCTTTCCGGGACAAGCAACACTGAAGCTTTCTTT	CALSGTSNTEAFF
TRBD1	TRBV6-2/TRBV6-3	TRBJ2-5	.	TGTGCCAGCAGTCTCGCTGGGGACAGGGTAAAGACCCAGTACTTC	CASSLAGDRVKTQYF
.	TRBV19	TRBJ1-5	.	TGTGCCAGTAGTACCCAGGACAAGAATCAGCCCCAGCATTTT	CASSTQDKNQPQHF
.	TRBV19	TRBJ1-1	.	TGTGCCAGTAGTATCGCCAGATTGAACACTGAAGCTTTCTTT	CASSIARLNTEAFF
.	TRBV7-8	TRBJ1-5	.	TGTGCCAGCAGCTTATCAGCACAGAACTATCAGCCCCAGCATTTT	CASSLSAQNYQPQHF
TRBD2	TRBV7-2	TRBJ2-3	.	TGTGCCAGCAGCTTAAGACTAGCGGGGGCCCCCACAGATACGCAGTATTTT	CASSLRLAGAPTDTQYF
TRBD1	TRBV19	TRBJ1-1	.	TGTGCCAGTAGTCACAGGGGGATTATTGAGACTGAAGCTTTCTTT	CASSHRGIIETEAFF
TRBD1	TRBV4-3	TRBJ2-5	.	TGCGCCAGCAGCCCTGCCGGGACAGGGAAAGAGACCCAGTACTTC	CASSPAGTGKETQYF
.	TRBV5-1	TRBJ2-2	.	TGCGCCAGCAGCTCCGACTTTACCGGGGAGCTGTTTTTT	CASSSDFTGELFF
.	TRBV27	TRBJ2-7	.	TGTGCCAGCAGTTTCCGAGACAGGAGAATGAGCTCCTACGAGCAGTACTTC	CASSFRDRRMSSYEQYF
TRBD1	TRBV11-3	TRBJ1-1	.	TGTGCCAGCAGCTTAACCCACGGGACAGGGAACACTGAAGCTTTCTTT	CASSLTHGTGNTEAFF
TRBD1	TRBV19	TRBJ1-5	.	TGTGCCAGTCACGACAGGGGCGGCAATCAGCCCCAGCATTTT	CASHDRGGNQPQHF
.	TRBV7-9	TRBJ2-5	.	TGTGCCAGCAGCTTAGGGCAGGACATGTACCAAGAGACCCAGTACTTC	CASSLGQDMYQETQYF
TRBD1	TRBV28	TRBJ2-3	.	TGTGCCAGCAGTCCTAACCCCGGACAGGGGGCCACAGATACGCAGTATTTT	CASSPNPGQGATDTQYF
.	TRBV5-1	TRBJ2-7	.	TGCGCCAGCAGCTTGGATGGGACTTTCGAGCAGTACTTC	CASSLDGTFEQYF
.	TRBV19	TRBJ1-3	.	TGTGCCAGTAGTATACAACAGAGCTCTGGAAACACCATATATTTT	CASSIQQSSGNTIYF
TRBD1	TRBV30	TRBJ1-6	.	TGTGCCTGGACCCGGGGACAGGTCCAACCCCTCCACTTT	CAWTRGQVQPLHF
.	TRBV5-1	TRBJ1-1	.	TGCGCCAGCAGCTTGGGAGCGGGCACTGAAGCTTTCTTT	CASSLGAGTEAFF
TRBD1	TRBV7-7	TRBJ1-4	.	TGTGCCAGCAGCCCCGGACAGGACAGGTCAGGCGAAAAACTGTTTTTT	CASSPGQDRSGEKLFF
TRBD1	TRBV3-1/TRBV3-2	TRBJ2-6	.	TGTGCCAGCAGCCGGGGACAGGGGGCCTCTGGGGCCAACGTCCTGACTTTC	CASSRGQGASGANVLTF
.	TRBV12-3/TRBV12-4	TRBJ1-5	.	TGTGCCAGCAGTTTTAACAATCAGCCCCAGCATTTT	CASSFNNQPQHF
TRBD2	TRBV6-2/TRBV6-3	TRBJ2-5	.	TGTGCCAGCAGTTACCAGCGGGGCCAAGAGACCCAGTACTTC	CASSYQRGQETQYF
.	TRBV18	TRBJ2-7	once	TGTGCCAGCTCAAGACAGGGAGAGACTAGGGAGCAGTACTTC	CASSRQGETREQYF
TRBD1	TRBV24-1	TRBJ1-5	.	TGTGCCACCAGTGATCCCGGGACAGGGATTCAGCCCCAGCATTTT	CATSDPGTGIQPQHF
.	TRBV9	TRBJ1-6	.	TGTGCCAGCAGCCCTCGACAGGATAATTCACCCCTCCACTTT	CASSPRQDNSPLHF
.	TRBV27	TRBJ1-4	.	TGTGCCAGCAGATTCGAGGGTGCGGCTAATGAAAAACTGTTTTTT	CASRFEGAANEKLFF
TRBD2	TRBV6-1	TRBJ2-7	once	TGTGCCAGCAGTGAACCTAGCGGGAGCCAACACGAGCAGTACTTC	CASSEPSGSQHEQYF
TRBD2	TRBV28	TRBJ2-3	.	TGTGCCAGCAGTCCCGCGGAAGGGCTAGCGGGTGGGACGGGTAAGCAGTATTTT	CASSPAEGLAGGTGKQYF
TRBD1	TRBV28	TRBJ1-2	.	TGTGCCAGCAGAAAGACAGGGAACAACTATGGCTACACCTTC	CASRKTGNNYGYTF
.	TRBV10-1	TRBJ2-3	.	TGCGCCAGCAGTCCCCGGGATCGTGATACGCAGTATTTT	CASSPRDRDTQYF
TRBD1	TRBV7-7	TRBJ2-3	once	TGTGCTAGCAGTCCCGGGACAGGAGAGAAGTATTTT	CASSPGTGEKYF
TRBD1	TRBV18	TRBJ1-5	.	TGTGCCAGCTCTTCGGGACAGGGGAGGGGGAGCAATCAGCCCCAGCATTTT	CASSSGQGRGSNQPQHF
.	TRBV27	TRBJ2-7	.	TGTGCCAGCAGGGCGGGTCCCGAGCAGTACTTC	CASRAGPEQYF
TRBD2	TRBV7-9	TRBJ2-1	.	TGTGCCAGCAGCGCACCGGGACTAGCAGGGTACAATGAGCAGTTCTTC	CASSAPGLAGYNEQFF
.	TRBV29-1	TRBJ1-4	.	TGCAGCGTTGAAGTCACCCCGGGGGAAAAACTGTTTTTT	CSVEVTPGEKLFF
.	TRBV12-3/TRBV12-4	TRBJ2-3	.	TGTGCCAGCAGCAAACTTAGCACAGATACGCAGTATTTT	CASSKLSTDTQYF
TRBD1	TRBV6-6	TRBJ1-1	few	TGTGCCAGCAGTCAAACAGGGGAGACTGAAGCTTTCTTT	CASSQTGETEAFF
TRBD1	TRBV28	TRBJ1-2	.	TGTGCTGCCGACCTTGACAGGGGTCGCTCGGGGGGCTACACCTTC	CAADLDRGRSGGYTF
TRBD1	TRBV6-5	TRBJ1-2	.	TGTGCCAGCAGCCGCGCCCGGGACAGCTACTATGGCTACACCTTC	CASSRARDSYYGYTF
.	TRBV2	TRBJ1-6	.	TGTGCCAGCCACGACCGGGGGGGTCGGTCACCCCTCCACTTT	CASHDRGGRSPLHF
.	TRBV6-1	TRBJ2-7	.	TGTGCCAGCAGTGAAAGGGGCAGCTCCTACGAGCAGTACTTC	CASSERGSSYEQYF
TRBD1	TRBV30	TRBJ1-5	few	TGTGCCTGGAGTGTGCGGGGGACAGGGGAAGAACAGCCCCAGCATTTT	CAWSVRGTGEEQPQHF
.	TRBV7-2	TRBJ2-7	.	TGTGCCAGCAGGGGGTGGGGCGCTAGGGGGTCCGAGCAGTACTTC	CASRGWGARGSEQYF
.	TRBV30	TRBJ1-5	.	TGTGCCTGGAGTATGGAGGGAAGCAATCAGCCCCAGCATTTT	CAWSMEGSNQPQHF